This T cell receptor beta chain stems from a study of spatial heterogeneity in lung cancer. Study-level information: Raw reads contained each unique TCR and UMI combination more than ten times on average.

Trimming cost V 8 bases and J 3 bases, with 20 bases left between them. CDR1 is LGHDT, CDR2 YNNKEL, per germline (reference sequence). The CDR3 contains 15 residues. Time point given: sample taken at primary tumor resection. The donor group consisted of under 95 patients who had untreated, early-stage non-small cell lung cancer. Whole RNA from tumor, nontumor lung or frozen PBMC was sequenced unsorted. The presence of a unique molecular identifier marked each TCR cDNA molecule. TCRdb recomputed calls from the 5' RACE reads with MiXCR, one row per CDR3 protein. The sample includes several thousand distinct CDR3 sequences, 15% to 17% seen only once; the top ten take more than 13%. This clonotype is deemed medium-sized.

V is TRBV3-1 and J is TRBJ2-7, with D perhaps TRBD1 (5 bases). Sequences were derived from normal lung tissue next to the tumor, sampled at surgery. The receptor was isolated from a male donor with early-stage non-small cell lung cancer. CDR3 amino acids: CASSPVQGDVYEQYF. CDR3 DNA sequence: TGTGCCAGCTCCCCGGTGCAGGGTGATGTCTACGAGCAGTACTTC.